The clone carrying this TCR beta chain was picked up many times. The target antigen is unknown. The library came from three nested PCR rounds adapted from ARM-PCR protocols. TCRdb redid the calling of the multiplex PCR reads with MiXCR, one entry per CDR3 protein. Here the sample spans around 210,000 distinct CDR3 sequences, approximately 74% being singletons. This sample was included in a study of tumor and adjacent non-tumor tissue in lung cancer. Study-wide background: There were approximately twelve adenocarcinoma, 2 squamous cell carcinoma and 1 small cell lung cancer cases. Samples averaged roughly 4.2 million productive TCRbeta reads each. Study-level results: TCR diversity was significantly greater in tumor than normal lung tissue. Shorter survival was associated with higher TCR diversity in tumors.

The template was RNA from unsorted bulk tissue. J lost 12 bases, V lost 0 bases, and 13 bases had no gene match. This CDR3 contains 17 residues. Germline loops: CDR1 SGHNT, CDR2 YYREEE (reference sequence). The TCR comes from a man in his fifties or sixties with non-small cell lung cancer. The sequenced sample consisted of lung tumor tissue. This chain links TRBV5-4 with TRBJ2-1; 12 bases fit TRBD2. CDR3: CASSLDPSLAGGPLQFF. As DNA, the CDR3 is TGTGCCAGCAGCTTGGACCCCTCACTAGCGGGAGGTCCCTTGCAGTTCTTC.